Here is one T cell receptor (beta chain) with its context. Clones were read by immunoSEQ multiplex PCR, and TCRdb kept only the in-frame ones, dropping some. Here the sample spans about 150,000 clones, over 60% being singletons. This specimen belongs to a study of blood T cell repertoires in COVID-19. Study at large: Samples taken during acute and convalescent COVID-19 were collected in the United States, Italy and Spain.

Trimming took 4 bases from V and 0 from J; bases not matched to a gene: 7. The CDR3 is made up of 16 amino acids. Per germline, CDR1 KGHSH and CDR2 LQKENI. Sample: peripheral blood. The source is a man aged 80 or over with acute or convalescent COVID-19. This chain connects TRBV18 to TRBJ2-7; TRBD1 agrees at 9 bases. As DNA, the CDR3 is TGTGCCAGCTCACGAAGGACAGGGGATAGCTCCTACGAGCAGTACGTC. It encodes CASSRRTGDSSYEQYV.